These T cell receptor beta chains were read from a single sample in a study of cytomegalovirus exposure and HLA in healthy donors. Only in-frame clones appear in the TCRdb table, and some are missing; sequencing was by immunoSEQ multiplex PCR. This table holds 150,000 or so clones, around 77% found once. Sequenced sample: PBMCs. The source is a man in his forties or fifties in good health and CMV-seronegative. Each CDR3 is given with its conserved first and last residue. The D gene is left open where the match is weak. A clone size is listed for some rows: how often the clone was seen (once, few, many), or a class if it is expanded.

j_call | d_call | v_call | clone_size | cdr3_aa | cdr3_nt
TRBJ1-5 | TRBD1 | TRBV7-9 | - | CSSSSDRDGNQPQHF | TGTTCCAGCAGCTCGGACAGGGATGGCAATCAGCCCCAGCATTTT
TRBJ2-3 | - | TRBV5-6 | - | CASSAGSYTQYF | TGTGCCAGCAGCGCCGGGTCCTATACGCAGTATTTT
TRBJ2-7 | - | TRBV2 | - | CASSEDGKYEQYF | TGTGCCAGCAGTGAAGACGGGAAGTACGAGCAGTACTTC
TRBJ2-7 | - | TRBV6-6 | - | CASSSGYHEQYF | TGTGCCAGCAGTTCAGGGTACCACGAGCAGTACTTC
TRBJ2-3 | TRBD2 | TRBV9 | - | CASSVARASGDTQYF | TGTGCCAGCAGCGTAGCTCGGGCTAGCGGGGATACGCAGTATTTT
TRBJ1-2 | - | TRBV2 | - | CASSTLYVDSNYGYTF | TGTGCCAGCAGCACCCTATACGTGGACAGCAACTATGGCTACACCTTC
TRBJ2-3 | TRBD1 | TRBV4-1 | - | CASSLDRGSTDTQYF | TGCGCCAGCAGCCTGGACAGGGGGAGCACAGATACGCAGTATTTT
TRBJ2-7 | TRBD1 | TRBV28 | few | CASSAETTGGAYEQYF | TGTGCCAGCAGTGCAGAAACAACAGGGGGCGCCTACGAGCAGTACTTC
TRBJ2-5 | TRBD2 | TRBV4-2 | few | CASSPLLAGKETQYF | TGTGCCAGCAGCCCGTTACTAGCGGGGAAAGAGACCCAGTACTTC
TRBJ1-2 | TRBD1 | TRBV7-2 | - | CASSLFGTGTDGYTF | TGTGCCAGCAGCTTATTTGGGACAGGAACCGATGGCTACACCTTC
TRBJ2-1 | TRBD2 | TRBV12-5 | - | CASGIGGLAGVDTYNEQFF | TGTGCTAGTGGTATAGGGGGACTAGCGGGAGTCGACACCTACAATGAGCAGTTCTTC
TRBJ2-7 | TRBD1 | TRBV10-1 | - | CASSGDREQYF | TGCGCCAGCAGTGGGGACAGGGAGCAGTACTTC
TRBJ2-7 | TRBD2 | TRBV4-1 | - | CASSQPGTSGGEQYF | TGCGCCAGCAGCCAACCGGGGACTAGCGGGGGTGAGCAGTACTTC
TRBJ2-1 | TRBD2 | TRBV11-1 | - | CASSPTSGVYNEQFF | TGTGCCAGCAGTCCGACTAGCGGAGTTTACAATGAGCAGTTCTTC
TRBJ2-1 | - | TRBV7-3 | - | CASSSTKRNEQFF | TGTGCCAGCAGCTCAACCAAACGGAATGAGCAGTTCTTC
TRBJ1-4 | - | TRBV28 | - | CATRWGGNDEKLFF | TGTGCCACCAGGTGGGGAGGGAATGACGAAAAACTGTTTTTT
TRBJ2-1 | TRBD1 | TRBV28 | - | CASIPLSGQTINEQFF | TGTGCCAGCATCCCGTTGTCGGGACAGACAATCAATGAGCAGTTCTTC
TRBJ2-7 | - | TRBV29-1 | - | CSVVLYEQYF | TGCAGCGTAGTACTCTACGAGCAGTACTTC
TRBJ2-7 | - | TRBV7-6 | - | CASSHSGAEQYF | TGTGCCAGCAGCCACTCAGGGGCCGAGCAGTACTTC
TRBJ1-1 | - | TRBV28 | - | CASSLTGNEAFF | TGTGCCAGCAGCCTGACGGGGAATGAAGCTTTCTTT
TRBJ2-1 | TRBD2 | TRBV27 | - | CASRSFLAGLGGNEQFF | TGTGCCAGCAGATCATTTTTAGCGGGCCTGGGGGGGAATGAGCAGTTCTTC
TRBJ1-1 | TRBD1 | TRBV7-3 | - | CASSKTTGAAEAFF | TGTGCCAGCAGCAAAACGACAGGGGCCGCTGAAGCTTTCTTT
TRBJ2-1 | TRBD1 | TRBV7-3 | - | CASSFTGQGLGEQFF | TGTGCCAGCAGCTTTACGGGACAGGGGCTGGGTGAGCAGTTCTTC